This T cell receptor beta chain originates from a study of response to subunit inactivated influenza vaccine. This CDR3 spans 15 amino acids. The J segment lost 5 bases and the V segment lost 0 bases, leaving 4 bases of the junction unmatched. CDR1 MNHEY and CDR2 SMNVEV come from the germline V gene (reference sequence). This clonotype occurred a few times. TCRdb ran MiXCR on the RT-PCR reads and lists one entry per CDR3 protein. Of about 620,000 distinct CDR3 sequences listed, about 10% were seen once; the top ten hold about 9.4%. V gene TRBV27 combines with J gene TRBJ2-3, with TRBD1 matching over 8 bases. The sample consisted of PBMCs from blood, taken on the day of vaccination. This receptor was identified in a man between 50 and 59 years old who received an inactivated influenza vaccine. CDR3 sequence (DNA): TGTGCCAGCAGTTTATCGATCAGGGGGCGAGATACGCAGTATTTT. Translating gives CASSLSIRGRDTQYF.